Many counts were recorded for the clone carrying this T cell receptor (beta chain). The data were taken from a study of T cells in Graves' hyperthyroidism and ophthalmopathy. RNA transcripts served as the template for amplifying TCR beta CDR3 regions. HTBI primers were employed in a first-round RT-PCR of the TCR CDR3. TCRdb used MiXCR to reprocess the multiplex PCR reads, holding one entry per CDR3 protein. The profile shows hundreds of thousands of distinct CDR3 sequences, less than 20% of them singletons. Clinical Activity Scores of at least 3, NOSPECS grades of at least 4 and durations under 3 months characterized ophthalmopathy patients. Uncontrolled infection, other autoimmune disease, pregnancy or lactation excluded patients. Together with thyroid ultrasound, orbital computed tomography, serum thyroxine and TRAb, clinical symptoms were used for diagnoses. 9 to 10 ml fresh peripheral blood yielded the PBMCs.

The CDR3 consists of 13 residues. The V segment lost 3 bases and the J segment 10 bases; nucleotides outside the gene matches: 6. Germline V gene sequence: CDR1 SGHRS, CDR2 YFSETQ. The sequenced sample was blood. This sequence joins TRBV5-1 and TRBJ2-1; 8 bases are a match to TRBD1. This TCR was sampled from a man aged 35 to 55 with Graves' ophthalmopathy. The CDR3 loop is CASSSGQGTEQFF. CDR3 nucleotides: TGCGCCAGCAGCTCTGGACAGGGAACGGAGCAGTTCTTC.